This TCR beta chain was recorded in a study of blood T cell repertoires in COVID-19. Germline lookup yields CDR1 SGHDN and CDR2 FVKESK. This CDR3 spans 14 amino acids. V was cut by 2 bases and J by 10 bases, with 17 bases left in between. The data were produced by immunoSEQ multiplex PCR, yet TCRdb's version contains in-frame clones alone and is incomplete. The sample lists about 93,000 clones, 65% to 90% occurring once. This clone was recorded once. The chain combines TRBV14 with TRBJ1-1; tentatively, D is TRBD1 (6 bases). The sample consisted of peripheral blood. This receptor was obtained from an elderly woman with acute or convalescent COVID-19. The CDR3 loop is CASSQSGAGEPAFF. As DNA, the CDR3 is TGTGCCAGCAGCCAAAGCGGGGCAGGGGAGCCAGCTTTCTTT.